This T cell receptor beta chain was profiled in a study of blood T cell repertoires in COVID-19 (dated by TCRdb to 2019 to 2021). Broadly, across the study: Collaborator samples came from the United States, Italy and Spain and covered acute and convalescent phases of COVID-19. The prospective study material was composed of cDNA or gDNA derived from T cells, B-cell-depleted T cells, or PBMCs. Deeply sampled blood TCRbeta repertoires from subjects exposed to, actively infected with, or recovered from COVID-19 were included in the dataset. A freely available public database, intended as a resource for researchers studying the immune response to SARS-CoV-2, is where the repertoires were released. Samples came from the ongoing ImmuneRACE study (first 160 participants) plus 1,254 subjects from 6 global collaborators. The sample metadata nearly always contained a de-identified subject ID, COVID-19 status, age in years and sex. Where HLA class I and class II types were available, the types were taken from metadata supplied by the sample provider, not from assay-based typing. Study-level results and caveats: Clinical and demographic metadata were provided uncurated, with the amount varying by source and participant.

A distance of 7 bases separates the germline ends of V and J, which lose 6 bases and 2 bases respectively. The germline V gene (reference sequence) sets CDR1 to SGHAT and CDR2 to FQDESV. The CDR3, cysteine through phenylalanine, is 12 amino acids long. Only CDR3 DNA remains: 36 bases, in frame from the first base. Enrolling through a virtual design, the prospective study's participants ranged in age from roughly 18 to 95 years and lived across 20 to 25 United States geographic areas. In the prospective study, cohorts were assigned on the basis of participant-reported clinical history obtained from a screening survey and a study questionnaire. Recovered participants in ImmuneRACE Cohort 3 were defined as having two consecutive negative NP/OP PCR tests, clearance from a healthcare professional, or resolution of symptoms. Mobile phlebotomists in the prospective study collected whole blood, serum and a nasopharyngeal or oropharyngeal swab from every participant. Over a 2-month period, participants in the prospective study had the option of providing additional blood draws and questionnaires. Blood samples from the prospective study were shipped frozen or at room temperature prior to DNA extraction.

The immunoSEQ Assay, a bias-controlled multiplex PCR, was used to amplify TCRbeta CDR3 regions from genomic DNA. The original pipeline was this. Nucleated cell counts per sample were estimated from amplification of reference gene primers within the assay. To quantify the absolute abundance of each unique TCRbeta CDR3 rearrangement, sequence reads were collapsed and filtered. For each sample, productive Simpson clonality was calculated as the square root of Simpson's diversity index across productive rearrangements. As stored in TCRdb, this immuneACCESS dataset retains in-frame rearrangements with V and J assigned. A fraction of the clones does not appear; measured against another copy, unresolved V genes explain less than half of the discrepancy, and the remainder lacks a known reason. V and J calls and clone size come straight from that table; D and trimming were deduced from the DNA. Within this sample are approximately 150,000 clones, with 82% of them counted one time only. 15% to 20% of the sample rests with the top ten.

To note about this clone: The specificity of this receptor is unknown. No much larger clone exists at a distance of one base, and base qualities are not known.

Material: PBMCs or T cells enriched from blood (not recorded which). The receptor was isolated from a man aged 60 to 75 who had recovered from COVID-19. The rearranged segments are TRBV11-1 and TRBJ1-2, with TRBD1 as a weak D call on 6 bases. The CDR3 reads as follows: CASSQGNYGYTF. The DNA sequence is TGTGCCAGCAGTCAGGGGAACTATGGCTACACCTTC.